Shown below are 21 T cell receptor beta chains from a single sample sequenced in a study of blood T cell repertoires in COVID-19. Profiled with immunoSEQ multiplex PCR; TCRdb holds only in-frame clones, not every one. The data contain tens of thousands of clones, approximately 87% of them singletons. The sequencing input was peripheral blood. All receptors come from a human donor in a cohort sampled during active COVID-19.

The chain joins TRBV5-6 to TRBJ2-2, with D maybe TRBD1 (6 bases). Trimming cost V 4 bases and J 7 bases, with 11 bases left between them. CDR1 is SGHDT, CDR2 YYEEEE, per germline. The CDR3 runs to 13 residues. DNA of the CDR3: TGTGCCAGCAGCCCGATGACAGGCGGGGAGCTGTTTTTT. This codes for CASSPMTGGELFF.

V usage is TRBV5-4 and J usage is TRBJ1-1; no firm D call. This CDR3 contains 11 residues. Trimming took off 2 bases at V and 5 bases at J, with 4 bases between the two ends. In germline, CDR1 is SGHNT, CDR2 YYREEE (reference sequence). CDR3 sequence reads: CASSFGTEAFF. The CDR3 bases are TGTGCCAGCAGCTTCGGTACTGAAGCTTTCTTT.

This chain connects TRBV4-2 to TRBJ2-1; TRBD2 aligns across 8 bases. Unmatched junction bases numbered 3, after V lost 0 bases and J lost 2 bases. Germline CDR1 is LGHNA and CDR2 is YNFKEQ. There are 16 residues in the CDR3. In nucleotides, the CDR3 is TGTGCCAGCAGCCAAGATCGACTAGCGACCTACAATGAGCAGTTCTTC. Its translation is CASSQDRLATYNEQFF.

The chain recombines TRBV30 with TRBJ2-7, with 7 bases matching TRBD1. With V trimmed by 0 bases and J by 1 base, 3 bases remained unmatched. CDR1 is GTSNPN, CDR2 SVGIG, per germline (reference sequence). The CDR3 consists of 14 residues. The CDR3 sequence is CAWSVGDSSYEQYF. In nucleotides, the CDR3 is TGTGCCTGGAGTGTCGGGGACAGTTCCTACGAGCAGTACTTC. The full variable domain, in which reference TRBV30 and TRBJ2-7 provide the parts outside the CDR3, is SQTIHQWPATLVQPVGSPLSLECTVEGTSNPNLYWYRQAAGRGLQLLFYSVGIGQISSEVPQNLSASRPQDRQFILSSKKLLLSDSGFYLCAWSVGDSSYEQYFGPGTRLTVT.

The chain carries TRBV7-9 and TRBJ1-2, with 7 bases aligning to TRBD1. The CDR3 sequence is 13 residues long. Germline V CDR1 and CDR2: SEHNR, FQNEAQ (reference sequence). The ends lost 6 bases at V and 2 bases at J; junction bases unmatched: 3. CDR3 nucleotides: TGTGCCAGCAGAGAGACAGGGAACTATGGCTACACCTTC. Translation gives CASRETGNYGYTF. Full variable domain (remainder filled in from reference TRBV7-9 and TRBJ1-2): DTGVSQNPRHKITKRGQNVTFRCDPISEHNRLYWYRQTLGQGPEFLTYFQNEAQLEKSRLLSDRFSAERPKGSFSTLEIQRTEQGDSAMYLCASRETGNYGYTFGSGTRLTVV.

The chain combines TRBV5-6 with TRBJ2-1; 7 bases line up with TRBD2. Germline assignment: CDR1 SGHDT and CDR2 YYEEEE. V was clipped by 0 bases and J by 10 bases; unmatched bases: 1. This CDR3 contains 12 residues. CDR3 coding DNA: TGTGCCAGCAGCTTGGAGCGGGAAGAGCAGTTCTTC. Protein sequence: CASSLEREEQFF.

The chain links TRBV29-1 to TRBJ2-7; 8 positions match TRBD2. This CDR3 comprises 13 residues. The germline gives CDR1 SQVTM, CDR2 ANQGSEA. Trimming at V came to 6 bases and at J to 3 bases, leaving 7 bases not matched to a gene. This chain's CDR3 is CSVRGTRGYEQYF. The CDR3 DNA reads TGCAGCGTCCGCGGGACTAGGGGCTACGAGCAGTACTTC.

The rearrangement uses TRBV5-1 and TRBJ2-7; D possibly corresponds to TRBD2 (7 bases). Germline CDR1 reads SGHRS; CDR2 reads YFSETQ. Trimming removed 0 bases from V and 1 base from J, with 14 bases in between. This CDR3 is 16 amino acids long. CDR3 protein: CASSLEEGGGSYEQYF. DNA of the CDR3: TGCGCCAGCAGCTTGGAGGAGGGAGGGGGGTCCTACGAGCAGTACTTC.

J is TRBJ1-5 and V is TRBV5-8, with 7 nucleotides matching TRBD1. This CDR3 is built from 15 residues. J lost 1 base, V lost 4 bases, and 5 bases had no gene match. Germline CDR1 SGHTS, CDR2 YDEGEE. The CDR3 loop reads CASSRGQHSNQPQHF. The DNA for the CDR3 is TGTGCCAGCAGCAGGGGACAGCACAGCAATCAGCCCCAGCATTTT.

The chain couples TRBV27 to TRBJ1-5; D is unresolved. This CDR3 region has 12 residues. V lost 6 bases and J 6 bases, leaving 9 bases between the germline ends. Germline-derived CDR1 and CDR2 are MNHEY and SMNVEV (reference sequence). The CDR3 DNA reads as TGTGCCAGCAGCCCAACGGGTCAGCCCCAGCATTTT. Protein sequence: CASSPTGQPQHF.

In this sample, this clone turned up once. The chain links TRBV6-2 or TRBV6-3 to TRBJ2-7; possibly TRBD2 for D (6 bases). The germline CDR1 and CDR2 sequences are MNHEY and SVGEGT. This CDR3 has 15 residues. Trimming shortened V by 5 bases and J by 4 bases, and 18 bases separated the two germline ends. DNA for the CDR3: TGTGCCAGCAGTGACGCCGGAGGGCCTAAATACGAGCAGTACTTC. It yields the protein CASSDAGGPKYEQYF.

This chain joins TRBV5-5 and TRBJ2-5; 8 bases agree with TRBD1. Germline lookup yields CDR1 SGHKS and CDR2 YYEKEE (reference sequence). The CDR3 is 17 residues long. Trimming at V came to 4 bases and at J to 2 bases, leaving 13 bases not matched to a gene. Here the CDR3 reads CASSGGRQGLIQETQYF. CDR3 nucleotides: TGTGCCAGCAGCGGGGGGAGACAGGGGTTGATACAAGAGACCCAGTACTTC. The whole variable domain, remainder taken from reference TRBV5-5 and TRBJ2-5, is DAGVTQSPTHLIKTRGQQVTLRCSPISGHKSVSWYQQVLGQGPQFIFQYYEKEERGRGNFPDRFSARQFPNYSSELNVNALLLGDSALYLCASSGGRQGLIQETQYFGPGTRLLVL.

The rearrangement uses TRBV29-1 and TRBJ2-1; 15 nucleotides match TRBD2. Trimming took 3 bases from V and 0 from J; bases not matched to a gene: 12. Germline CDR1 and CDR2: SQVTM and ANQGSEA. The CDR3 consists of 20 residues. CDR3 sequence (DNA): TGCAGCGTTGATTCAACCTCCGGGACTAGCGGGGGGTTCTCCTACAATGAGCAGTTCTTC. Translation gives CSVDSTSGTSGGFSYNEQFF.

This sequence joins TRBV12-1 and TRBJ2-6; TRBD1, the table's D call, lacks a check against the DNA. TRBV12-1 is classified as a pseudogene. This CDR3 has 17 residues. CDR3 sequence: CASSFGTGGSGANVLTF. The CDR3 nucleotides read TGTGCCAGCAGCTTCGGGACAGGGGGGTCCGGGGCCAACGTCCTGACTTTC.

This chain connects TRBV9 to TRBJ2-2; 8 positions match TRBD2. Germline-derived CDR1 and CDR2 are SGDLS and YYNGEE. With V trimmed by 5 bases and J by 6 bases, 9 bases remained unmatched. This CDR3 is built from 15 residues. CDR3 region: CASSSGGGRAGELFF. In DNA form, the CDR3 reads TGTGCCAGCAGTTCCGGCGGGGGGAGGGCCGGGGAGCTGTTTTTT.

This clone has only one observation. The chain joins TRBV28 to TRBJ2-5; TRBD2 aligns across 7 bases. The CDR3 is 13 amino acids. CDR1 and CDR2 (germline): MDHEN, SYDVKM. Trimming at V came to 6 bases and at J to 4 bases, leaving 5 bases not matched to a gene. CDR3 bases: TGTGCCAGCAGAAAAGGGACTATAGAGACCCAGTACTTC. It is translated as CASRKGTIETQYF.

Details on this clone: At one boundary the junction diverges from the germline segment, which might be a read error. This chain uses TRBV2 with TRBJ2-7; D gene uncertain. This CDR3 region has 14 residues. The germline V gene encodes CDR1 SNHLY and CDR2 FYNNEI. This chain's CDR3 is CASSSEVFSHEQYF. The CDR3 bases are TGTGCCAGCAGTTCCGAGGTTTTCTCCCACGAGCAGTACTTC.

This chain uses TRBV4-3 with TRBJ1-1, with D perhaps TRBD1 (5 bases). This CDR3 is 15 amino acids long. Between the trimmed V and J ends, which lost 1 base and 1 base, there was a span of 10 bases. CDR1 and CDR2 (germline): LGHNA, YSLEER. CDR3 protein: CASSQGWTTNTEAFF. Written as DNA, the CDR3 is TGCGCCAGCAGCCAAGGATGGACAACGAACACTGAAGCTTTCTTT.

This sequence joins TRBV10-3 and TRBJ1-2, with a possible D match to TRBD1 (6 bases). CDR1 is ENHRY and CDR2 is SYGVKD in the germline V gene. Trimming left V 2 bases short and J 3 bases short, with 16 bases between. This CDR3 spans 16 amino acids. The CDR3 here is CAISEESGARDYGYTF. As DNA, the CDR3 is TGTGCCATCAGTGAGGAGTCAGGGGCTAGGGACTATGGCTACACCTTC.

V is TRBV12-3 or TRBV12-4 and J is TRBJ1-3; D gene uncertain. The CDR3 has 13 amino acids. The germline V and J ends were trimmed by 8 bases and 4 bases, with 12 bases remaining between them. The CDR3 DNA is TGTGCCAGCGCGTCAACCACCGGAAACACCATATATTTT. Its protein product is CASASTTGNTIYF.

This chain links TRBV5-6 with TRBJ2-3; no reliable D call. The CDR3 is 12 residues long. With 4 bases removed from V and 2 bases from J, the gap between germline ends came to 5 bases. Germline V gives CDR1 SGHDT, CDR2 YYEEEE. The chain's CDR3 is CASSQLTDTQYF. The DNA for the CDR3 is TGTGCCAGCAGCCAACTCACAGATACGCAGTATTTT.